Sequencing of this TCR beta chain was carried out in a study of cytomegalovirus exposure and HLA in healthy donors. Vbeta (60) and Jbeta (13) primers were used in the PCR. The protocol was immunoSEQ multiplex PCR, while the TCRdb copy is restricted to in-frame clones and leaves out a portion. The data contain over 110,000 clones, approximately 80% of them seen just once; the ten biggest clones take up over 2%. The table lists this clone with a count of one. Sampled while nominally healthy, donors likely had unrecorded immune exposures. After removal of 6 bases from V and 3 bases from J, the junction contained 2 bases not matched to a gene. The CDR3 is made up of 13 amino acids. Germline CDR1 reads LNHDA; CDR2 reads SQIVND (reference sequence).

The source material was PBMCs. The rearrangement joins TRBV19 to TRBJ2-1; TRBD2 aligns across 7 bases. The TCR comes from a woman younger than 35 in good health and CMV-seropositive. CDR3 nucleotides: TGTGCCAGTAGATCGGGAGGCTACAATGAGCAGTTCTTC. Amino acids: CASRSGGYNEQFF. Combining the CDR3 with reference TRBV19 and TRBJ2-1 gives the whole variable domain DGGITQSPKYLFRKEGQNVTLSCEQNLNHDAMYWYRQDPGQGLRLIYYSQIVNDFQKGDIAEGYSVSREKKESFPLTVTSAQKNPTAFYLCASRSGGYNEQFFGPGTRLTVL.